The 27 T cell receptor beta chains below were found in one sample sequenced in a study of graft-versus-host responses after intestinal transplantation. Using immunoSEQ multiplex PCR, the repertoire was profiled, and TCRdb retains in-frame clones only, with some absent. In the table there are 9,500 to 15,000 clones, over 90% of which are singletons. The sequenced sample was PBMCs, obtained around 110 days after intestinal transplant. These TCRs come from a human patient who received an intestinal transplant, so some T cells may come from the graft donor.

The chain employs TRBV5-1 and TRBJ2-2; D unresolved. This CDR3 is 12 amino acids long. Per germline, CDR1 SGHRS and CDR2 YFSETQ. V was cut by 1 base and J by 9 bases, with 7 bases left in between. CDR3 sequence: CASSLSPRELFF. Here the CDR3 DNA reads TGCGCCAGCAGCTTGAGTCCGAGGGAGCTGTTTTTT.

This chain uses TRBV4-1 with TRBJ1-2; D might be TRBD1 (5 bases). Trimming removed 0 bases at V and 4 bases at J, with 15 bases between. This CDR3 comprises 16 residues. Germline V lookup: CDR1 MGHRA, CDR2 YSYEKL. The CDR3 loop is CASSQDFPGHFYGYTF. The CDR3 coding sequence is TGCGCCAGCAGCCAAGATTTCCCCGGACACTTCTATGGCTACACCTTC.

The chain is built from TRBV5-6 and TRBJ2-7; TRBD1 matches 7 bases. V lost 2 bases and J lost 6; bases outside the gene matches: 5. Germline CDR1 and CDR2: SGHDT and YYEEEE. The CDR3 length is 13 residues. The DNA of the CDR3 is TGTGCCAGCAGCTTATACGACAGGGTCGAGCAGTACTTC. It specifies CASSLYDRVEQYF.

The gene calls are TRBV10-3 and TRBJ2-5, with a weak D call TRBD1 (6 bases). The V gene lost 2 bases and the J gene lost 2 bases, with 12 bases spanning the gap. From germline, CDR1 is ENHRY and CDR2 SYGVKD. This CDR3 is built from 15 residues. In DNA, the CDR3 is TGTGCCATCAGTGAGCCCACACAGGGACAAGAGACCCAGTACTTC. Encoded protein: CAISEPTQGQETQYF.

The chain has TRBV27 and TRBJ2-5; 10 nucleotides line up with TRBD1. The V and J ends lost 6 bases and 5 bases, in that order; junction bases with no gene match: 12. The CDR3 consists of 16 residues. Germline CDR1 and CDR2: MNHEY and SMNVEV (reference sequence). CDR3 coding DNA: TGTGCCAGCAGCAAGGGACAGGGGACTTTCATGGAGACCCAGTACTTC. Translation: CASSKGQGTFMETQYF.

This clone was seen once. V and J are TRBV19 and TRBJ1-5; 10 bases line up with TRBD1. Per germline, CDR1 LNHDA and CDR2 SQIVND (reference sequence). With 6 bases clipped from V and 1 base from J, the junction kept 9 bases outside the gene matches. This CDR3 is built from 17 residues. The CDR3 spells CASRARQGAYSNQPQHF. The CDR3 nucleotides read TGTGCCAGTAGAGCCCGACAGGGGGCGTACAGCAATCAGCCCCAGCATTTT.

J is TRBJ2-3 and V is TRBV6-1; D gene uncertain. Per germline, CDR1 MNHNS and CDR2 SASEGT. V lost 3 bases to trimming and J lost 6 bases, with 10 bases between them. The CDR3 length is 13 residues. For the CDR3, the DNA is TGTGCCAGCAGTGACCGCCCGGCCGATACGCAGTATTTT. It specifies CASSDRPADTQYF.

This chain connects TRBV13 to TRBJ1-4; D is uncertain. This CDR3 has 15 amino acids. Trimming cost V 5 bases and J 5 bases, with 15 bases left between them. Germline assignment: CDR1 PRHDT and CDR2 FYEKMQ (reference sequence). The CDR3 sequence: CASSRRAYRNEKLFF. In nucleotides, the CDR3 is TGTGCCAGCAGCCGACGGGCCTATCGAAATGAAAAACTGTTTTTT. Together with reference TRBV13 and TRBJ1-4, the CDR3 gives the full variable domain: AAGVIQSPRHLIKEKRETATLKCYPIPRHDTVYWYQQGPGQDPQFLISFYEKMQSDKGSIPDRFSAQQFSDYHSELNMSSLELGDSALYFCASSRRAYRNEKLFFGSGTQLSVL.

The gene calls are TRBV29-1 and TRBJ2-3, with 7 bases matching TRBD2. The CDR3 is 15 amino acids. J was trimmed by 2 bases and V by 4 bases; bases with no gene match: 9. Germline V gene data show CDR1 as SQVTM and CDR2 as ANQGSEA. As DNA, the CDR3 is TGCAGCGTTGGTGGAATCGGGGGGTTCACAGATACGCAGTATTTT. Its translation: CSVGGIGGFTDTQYF.

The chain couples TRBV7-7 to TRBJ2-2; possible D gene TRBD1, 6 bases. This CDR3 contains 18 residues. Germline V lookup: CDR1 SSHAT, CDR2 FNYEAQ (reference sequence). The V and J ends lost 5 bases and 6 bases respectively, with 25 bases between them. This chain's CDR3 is CASSRTRFTGSGAGELFF. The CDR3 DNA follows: TGTGCCAGCAGCCGAACACGATTTACAGGGTCCGGGGCCGGGGAGCTGTTTTTT.

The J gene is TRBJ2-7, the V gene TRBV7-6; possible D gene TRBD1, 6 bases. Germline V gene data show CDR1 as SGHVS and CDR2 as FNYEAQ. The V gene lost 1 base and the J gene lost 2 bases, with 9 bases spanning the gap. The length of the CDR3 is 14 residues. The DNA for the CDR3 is TGTGCCAGCAGCTTAGGAGAGGGGGCCTACGAGCAGTACTTC. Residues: CASSLGEGAYEQYF.

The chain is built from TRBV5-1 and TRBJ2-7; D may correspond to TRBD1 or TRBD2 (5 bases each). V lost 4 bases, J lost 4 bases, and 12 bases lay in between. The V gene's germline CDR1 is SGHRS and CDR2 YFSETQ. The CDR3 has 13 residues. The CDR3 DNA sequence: TGCGCCAGCAGCAGGGACGGGGATTACGAGCAGTACTTC. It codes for CASSRDGDYEQYF.

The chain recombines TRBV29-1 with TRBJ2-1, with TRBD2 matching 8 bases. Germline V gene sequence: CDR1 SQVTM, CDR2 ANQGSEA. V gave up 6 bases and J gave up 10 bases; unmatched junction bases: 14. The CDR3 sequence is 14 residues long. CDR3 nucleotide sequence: TGCAGCGTGACCGGGACTAGTATTTTAGGGGAGCAGTTCTTC. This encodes CSVTGTSILGEQFF.

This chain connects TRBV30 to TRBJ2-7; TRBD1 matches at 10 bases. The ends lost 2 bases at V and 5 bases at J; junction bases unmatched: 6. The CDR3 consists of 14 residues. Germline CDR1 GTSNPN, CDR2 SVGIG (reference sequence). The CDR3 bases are TGTGCCTGGAGTTTTACCGGGACAGGGGACGAGCAGTACTTC. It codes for CAWSFTGTGDEQYF.

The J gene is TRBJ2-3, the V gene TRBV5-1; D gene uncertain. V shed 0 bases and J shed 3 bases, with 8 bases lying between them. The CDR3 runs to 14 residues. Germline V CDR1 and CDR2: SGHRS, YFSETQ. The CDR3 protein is CASSLVGLTDTQYF. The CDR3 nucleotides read TGCGCCAGCAGCTTGGTTGGGCTGACAGATACGCAGTATTTT.

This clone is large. CDR3 coding DNA: TGTGCCAGCAGCTTAGAAGGGGACCCCCTCGAGCAGTTCTTC. Protein: CASSLEGDPLEQFF. V gene TRBV7-9 combines with J gene TRBJ2-1; the D gene could be TRBD1 or TRBD2 (5 bases each). Germline V gene sequence: CDR1 SEHNR, CDR2 FQNEAQ (reference sequence). CDR3 length equals 14 residues. V was clipped by 1 base and J by 10 bases, with 14 bases between them.

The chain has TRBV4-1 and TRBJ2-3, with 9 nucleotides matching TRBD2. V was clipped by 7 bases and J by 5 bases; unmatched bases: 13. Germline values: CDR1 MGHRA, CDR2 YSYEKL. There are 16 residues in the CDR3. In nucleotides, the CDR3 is TGCGCCAGCACCACAACTGGCGGACTAGCGAAAGATACGCAGTATTTT. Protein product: CASTTTGGLAKDTQYF.

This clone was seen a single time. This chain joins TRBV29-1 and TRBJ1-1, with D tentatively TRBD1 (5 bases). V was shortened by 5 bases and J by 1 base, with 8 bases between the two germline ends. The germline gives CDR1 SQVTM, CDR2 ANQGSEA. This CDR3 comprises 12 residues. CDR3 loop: CSVPTENTEAFF. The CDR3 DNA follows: TGCAGCGTTCCGACAGAGAACACTGAAGCTTTCTTT.

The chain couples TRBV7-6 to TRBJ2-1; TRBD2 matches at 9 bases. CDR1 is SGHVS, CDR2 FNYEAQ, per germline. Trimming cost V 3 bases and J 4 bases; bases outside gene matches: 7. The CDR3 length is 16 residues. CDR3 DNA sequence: TGTGCCAGCAGCTTGGGGGGGACTAGCTATTACAATGAGCAGTTCTTC. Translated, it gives CASSLGGTSYYNEQFF.

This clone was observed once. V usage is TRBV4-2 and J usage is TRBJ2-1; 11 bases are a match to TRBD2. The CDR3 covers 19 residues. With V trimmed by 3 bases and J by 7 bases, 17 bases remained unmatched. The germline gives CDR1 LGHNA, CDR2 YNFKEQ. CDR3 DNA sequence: TGTGCCAGCAGCCAGGATCAAATCCTTAGCGGGAGGGCCAGAAATGAGCAGTTCTTC. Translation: CASSQDQILSGRARNEQFF.

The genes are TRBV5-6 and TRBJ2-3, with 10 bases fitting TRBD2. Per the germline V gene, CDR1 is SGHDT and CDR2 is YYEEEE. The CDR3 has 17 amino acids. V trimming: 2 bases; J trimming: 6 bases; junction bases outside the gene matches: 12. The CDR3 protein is CASSLYGLAGVRDTQYF. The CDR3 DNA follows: TGTGCCAGCAGCTTATATGGCCTAGCGGGGGTCCGGGATACGCAGTATTTT.

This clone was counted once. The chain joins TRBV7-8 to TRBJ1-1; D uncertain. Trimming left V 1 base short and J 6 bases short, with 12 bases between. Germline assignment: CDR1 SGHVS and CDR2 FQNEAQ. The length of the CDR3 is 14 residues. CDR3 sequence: CASSLERTSAEAFF. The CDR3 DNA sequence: TGTGCCAGCAGCTTAGAACGGACCTCCGCTGAAGCTTTCTTT.

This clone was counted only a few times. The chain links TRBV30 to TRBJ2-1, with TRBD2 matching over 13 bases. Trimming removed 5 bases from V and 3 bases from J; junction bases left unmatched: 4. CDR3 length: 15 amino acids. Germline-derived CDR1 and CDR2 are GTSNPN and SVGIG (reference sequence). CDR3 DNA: TGTGCCTGGGGGGGGACTAGCGGGGACTACAATGAGCAGTTCTTC. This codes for CAWGGTSGDYNEQFF. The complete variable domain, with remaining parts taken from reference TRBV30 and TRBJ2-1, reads SQTIHQWPATLVQPVGSPLSLECTVEGTSNPNLYWYRQAAGRGLQLLFYSVGIGQISSEVPQNLSASRPQDRQFILSSKKLLLSDSGFYLCAWGGTSGDYNEQFFGPGTRLTVL.

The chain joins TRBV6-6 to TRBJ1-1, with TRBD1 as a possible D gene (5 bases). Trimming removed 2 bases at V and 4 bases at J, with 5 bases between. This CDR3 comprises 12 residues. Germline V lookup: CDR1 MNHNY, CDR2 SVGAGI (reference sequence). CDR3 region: CASSYGGTEAFF. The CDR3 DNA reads TGTGCCAGCAGTTACGGGGGCACTGAAGCTTTCTTT.

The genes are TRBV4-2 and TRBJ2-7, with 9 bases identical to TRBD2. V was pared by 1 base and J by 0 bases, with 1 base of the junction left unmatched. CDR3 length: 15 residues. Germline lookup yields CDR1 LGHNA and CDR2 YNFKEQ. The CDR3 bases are TGTGCCAGCAGCCAAGGGACTAGCGTCTCCTACGAGCAGTACTTC. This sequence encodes CASSQGTSVSYEQYF.

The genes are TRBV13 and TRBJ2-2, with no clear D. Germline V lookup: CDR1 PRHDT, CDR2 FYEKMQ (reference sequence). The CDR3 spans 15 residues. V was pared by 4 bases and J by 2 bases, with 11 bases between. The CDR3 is CASSSVVANTGELFF. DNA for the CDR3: TGTGCCAGCAGCTCTGTGGTAGCCAACACCGGGGAGCTGTTTTTT.

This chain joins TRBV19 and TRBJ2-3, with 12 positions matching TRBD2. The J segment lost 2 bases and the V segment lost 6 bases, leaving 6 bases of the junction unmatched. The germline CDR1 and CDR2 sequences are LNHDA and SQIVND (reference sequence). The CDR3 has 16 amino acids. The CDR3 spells CASRTSSGRATDTQYF. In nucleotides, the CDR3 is TGTGCCAGTAGAACTTCTAGCGGGAGGGCCACAGATACGCAGTATTTT.